The 23 T cell receptor beta chains in this list originate from one sample, sequenced in a study of tumor and adjacent non-tumor tissue in lung cancer. The template was RNA from unsorted bulk tissue. The normal lung tissue was taken more than 3 cm from the tumor edge. The library came from three nested PCR rounds adapted from ARM-PCR protocols. TCRdb processed the multiplex PCR reads anew with MiXCR; each CDR3 protein has one entry. The data contain over 80,000 distinct CDR3 sequences, around three quarters of them singletons. The sequenced material came from distant non-tumor lung tissue. Receptor source: a woman aged 50 to 60 with non-small cell lung cancer.

This clonotype was observed a handful of times. The gene calls are TRBV7-2 and TRBJ1-4, with D maybe TRBD1 (5 bases). V lost 5 bases and J lost 1, with 5 bases in between. The germline V gene has CDR1 SGHTA and CDR2 FQGNSA. CDR3 size: 13 residues. The DNA of the CDR3 is TGTGCCAGCAGCCAGGGAACTAATGAAAAACTGTTTTTT. Residues: CASSQGTNEKLFF. The full variable domain, its missing parts supplied by reference TRBV7-2 and TRBJ1-4, is GAGVSQSPSNKVTEKGKDVELRCDPISGHTALYWYRQSLGQGLEFLIYFQGNSAPDKSGLPSDRFSAERTGGSVSTLTIQRTQQEDSAVYLCASSQGTNEKLFFGSGTQLSVL.

Ten or more counts support this clonotype. CDR3 in amino acids: CATNGLLTSEQYF. The CDR3 DNA is TGTGCCACCAACGGACTATTAACTAGCGAGCAGTACTTC. The chain recombines TRBV28 with TRBJ2-7, with a tentative D call TRBD2 (6 bases). CDR1 and CDR2 from the germline V gene are MDHEN and SYDVKM. The CDR3 consists of 13 residues. V was pared by 10 bases and J by 6 bases, with 19 bases between.

This sequence joins TRBV6-6 and TRBJ1-1, with a weak D call TRBD1 (5 bases). The CDR3 spans 14 residues. The germline CDR1 and CDR2 sequences are MNHNY and SVGAGI (reference sequence). V was cut by 6 bases and J by 4 bases, with 15 bases left in between. For the CDR3, the DNA is TGTGCCAGCAGCGCTACAGGATCGGGCACTGAAGCTTTCTTT. Protein product: CASSATGSGTEAFF.

This clonotype was counted many times. The V call is TRBV5-1, the J call TRBJ2-2; either TRBD1 or TRBD2 may supply D (5 bases each). Germline CDR1 and CDR2: SGHRS and YFSETQ. V lost 6 bases and J 1 base, leaving 13 bases between the germline ends. This CDR3 comprises 15 residues. The chain's CDR3 is CASTLGDRNTGELFF. CDR3 bases: TGCGCCAGCACTCTGGGGGATCGGAACACCGGGGAGCTGTTTTTT.

This clonotype came up a few times. This may stem from a read error, because a much larger clone lies one nucleotide away. Here the CDR3 omits its conserved ending phenylalanine or tryptophan, so a read error is the likely source. CDR3 residues: CAISSGTGIYEQYL. DNA for the CDR3: TGTGCCATCAGTTCCGGGACAGGGATCTACGAGCAGTACTTA. This sequence joins TRBV10-3 and TRBJ2-7, with 9 bases lining up with TRBD1. The germline V gene has CDR1 ENHRY and CDR2 SYGVKD. The V gene end was trimmed by 5 bases and the J gene end by 3 bases; junction bases not matched to a gene: 5. This CDR3 region has 14 residues.

In the case of this clonotype: Relative to the germline gene, one junction end is altered; a read error may explain this. The chain couples TRBV6-2 or TRBV6-3 to TRBJ2-1, with 11 bases that match TRBD2. This CDR3 has 15 residues. The germline CDR1 and CDR2 sequences are MNHEY and SVGEGT. This CDR3 reads CVSSTGLAGVNEQFF. The CDR3 nucleotides read TGTGTCAGCAGCACCGGACTAGCGGGTGTAAATGAGCAGTTCTTT.

On this clonotype: The junction departs from germline at one end; a sequencing error may be responsible. The chain employs TRBV6-1 and TRBJ2-1; D may be TRBD2 (5 bases). CDR3 length: 15 amino acids. CDR1 is MNHNS, CDR2 SASEGT, per germline. The CDR3 bases are TGTGCCAGCAGTGAACTAGCTGGCTCCTACTATGAGCAGTTCTTC. This encodes CASSELAGSYYEQFF.

The rearrangement joins TRBV6-1 to TRBJ1-2; 7 positions agree with TRBD1. Germline V gene data show CDR1 as MNHNS and CDR2 as SASEGT. There are 14 residues in the CDR3. CDR3 protein: CGNSRRTGEYGYTF. In DNA form, the CDR3 reads TGTGGCAACAGTCGCCGAACAGGGGAATATGGCTACACCTTC.

The sample holds many counts of this clonotype. The rearrangement uses TRBV20-1 and TRBJ2-1; 14 bases match TRBD2. This CDR3 region has 15 residues. Germline V CDR1 and CDR2: DFQATT, SNEGSKA (reference sequence). V gave up 5 bases and J gave up 2 bases; unmatched junction bases: 2. The CDR3 region has the DNA TGCAGTGCTGGACTAGCGGGAGGCCCCTACAATGAGCAGTTCTTC. It yields the protein CSAGLAGGPYNEQFF.

This clonotype showed up many times. At one end the junction does not follow the germline gene, possibly because of a read error. The chain combines TRBV24-1 with TRBJ2-5; maybe TRBD2 (5 bases). The CDR3 totals 15 residues. CDR1 and CDR2 from the germline V gene are KGHDR and SFDVKD. The CDR3: CATSDVTRGQGTQYF. The CDR3 bases are TGTGCCACCAGTGACGTGACACGGGGTCAAGGGACCCAGTACTTC.

Remarks on this clonotype: Because the CDR3 is missing its conserved closing phenylalanine or tryptophan, this is likely a read error. CDR3 protein: CASSGLAATDKQYL. In DNA form, the CDR3 reads TGTGCCAGCAGTGGACTAGCGGCAACAGATAAGCAGTATTTG. V usage is TRBV6-2 or TRBV6-3 and J usage is TRBJ2-3; TRBD2 agrees at 10 bases. CDR1 is MNHEY and CDR2 is SVGEGT in the germline V gene. This CDR3 contains 14 residues.

In this sample, this clonotype turned up many times. This rearrangement joins TRBV20-1 to TRBJ1-1, with D hard to call. CDR1 and CDR2 (germline): DFQATT, SNEGSKA (reference sequence). The length of the CDR3 is 14 residues. The V end was cut by 4 bases, the J end by 3 bases, with 15 bases between. The CDR3 DNA is TGCAGTGCTACAACCGGGCCCGGGGACACTGAAGCTTTCTTT. This codes for CSATTGPGDTEAFF.

A remark on this clonotype: The germline gene is not matched at one end of the junction; a read error may be the cause. V usage is TRBV4-2 and J usage is TRBJ2-7; D is uncertain. Germline-derived CDR1 and CDR2 are LGHNA and YNFKEQ. The CDR3 length is 16 residues. The CDR3 DNA sequence: TGTGCTAGCTGCCATGCAATAGAGGCGGTCCCCTACGAGGAGTACTTC. As protein: CASCHAIEAVPYEEYF.

In regard to this clonotype: Sequence at one end of the junction differs from germline and may be a read error. The chain links TRBV5-1 to TRBJ2-5; D unresolved. This CDR3 has 14 amino acids. CDR1 and CDR2 from the germline V gene are SGHRS and YFSETQ. CDR3 in amino acids: CGGSLAGGQENQYF. The CDR3 DNA reads TGCGGCGGCAGCTTGGCCGGTGGCCAAGAGAACCAGTACTTC.

As to this clonotype: Lacking the conserved final phenylalanine or tryptophan, this CDR3 likely reflects a read error. The V gene is TRBV6-5, the J gene TRBJ2-5; TRBD1 aligns across 12 bases. The germline CDR1 and CDR2 sequences are MNHEY and SVGAGI. CDR3 length: 14 residues. CDR3 bases: TGTGCCAGCAGTAGGGACAGGGGGCAAGAGGCCCAGTACCTC. It translates to CASSRDRGQEAQYL.

Of note for this clonotype: Being one base from a much bigger clone, this may be a read error. The chain uses TRBV7-9 and TRBJ2-7; D remains ambiguous. The V gene lost 5 bases and the J gene lost 2 bases, with 10 bases spanning the gap. Looked up from germline, CDR1 is SEHNR and CDR2 is FQNEAQ (reference sequence). The CDR3 consists of 13 residues. The CDR3 sequence is CASSILKPYEQYF. The CDR3 bases are TGTGCCAGCAGCATTCTGAAGCCCTACGAGCAGTACTTC.

On this clonotype: Here the CDR3 omits its conserved ending phenylalanine or tryptophan, so a read error is the likely source. J is TRBJ2-5 and V is TRBV29-1; perhaps D is TRBD1 or TRBD2 (5 bases each). This CDR3 spans 13 amino acids. Germline CDR1 is SQVTM and CDR2 is ANQGSEA. The CDR3 sequence is CIVDRGHQETQYL. For the CDR3, the DNA is TGCATCGTCGACCGGGGCCACCAAGAGACCCAGTACTTA.

Only a few counts were recorded for this clonotype. A much larger clone is a single base away; this may be a read error. The chain has TRBV10-2 and TRBJ1-2; 7 bases agree with TRBD1. Germline lookup yields CDR1 WSHSY and CDR2 SAAADI. CDR3 length equals 15 residues. CDR3 sequence reads: CTSNPGQGANYGYTF. The CDR3 DNA is TGCACCAGCAATCCGGGGCAGGGGGCTAACTATGGCTACACCTTC.

The table lists this clonotype with many counts. The chain is built from TRBV24-1 and TRBJ2-5; D ambiguous. Germline assignment: CDR1 KGHDR and CDR2 SFDVKD. Trimming took 2 bases from V and 4 from J, leaving 13 bases between them. This CDR3 is built from 15 residues. CDR3 nucleotide sequence: TGTGCCACCAGTGATTCAGAGTGGCCGGCAGAGACCCAGTACTTC. Translated: CATSDSEWPAETQYF.

Turning to this clonotype: One end of the junction does not line up with germline, which may come from a read error. J is TRBJ2-1 and V is TRBV11-2, with a tentative D call TRBD2 (7 bases). The CDR3 runs 15 residues. Germline CDR1 reads SGHAT; CDR2 reads FQNNGV. CDR3 coding DNA: TGTACCAGCAGCTTAGAAGCTAGGGGGAGGGCTGGGCAGTTCTTC. Translated: CTSSLEARGRAGQFF.

About this clonotype itself: A much more abundant neighbour one base away suggests this may be a read error. This chain connects TRBV5-1 to TRBJ1-5; D is possibly TRBD1 (6 bases). The germline V gene has CDR1 SGHRS and CDR2 YFSETQ. Between the trimmed V and J ends, which lost 0 bases and 5 bases, there was a span of 15 bases. CDR3 size: 16 residues. This CDR3 reads CASSLVPGASDQPQHF. The CDR3 nucleotides read TGCGCCAGCAGCTTGGTTCCGGGGGCGAGCGATCAGCCCCAGCATTTT.

Details on this clonotype: This is likely a read error, given that the CDR3 carries no conserved phenylalanine or tryptophan at its end. The rearrangement uses TRBV6-6 and TRBJ2-6; 7 bases are a match to TRBD1. The J segment lost 1 base and the V segment lost 8 bases, leaving 8 bases of the junction unmatched. Germline CDR1 is MNHNY and CDR2 is SVGAGI (reference sequence). The CDR3 is made up of 16 amino acids. The chain's CDR3 is CASGSRTGSGANVLTL. The DNA for the CDR3 is TGTGCCAGCGGTTCCAGGACAGGATCTGGGGCCAACGTCCTGACTTTA.

The chain links TRBV6-5 to TRBJ2-7; D possibly corresponds to TRBD1 (6 bases). CDR3 size: 13 residues. V gave up 5 bases and J gave up 12 bases, with 20 bases separating them. Germline assignment: CDR1 MNHEY and CDR2 SVGAGI. The CDR3 DNA follows: TGTGCCAGCAGTCAATCAGGGGTCTACGAATGGTACTTC. It specifies CASSQSGVYEWYF.